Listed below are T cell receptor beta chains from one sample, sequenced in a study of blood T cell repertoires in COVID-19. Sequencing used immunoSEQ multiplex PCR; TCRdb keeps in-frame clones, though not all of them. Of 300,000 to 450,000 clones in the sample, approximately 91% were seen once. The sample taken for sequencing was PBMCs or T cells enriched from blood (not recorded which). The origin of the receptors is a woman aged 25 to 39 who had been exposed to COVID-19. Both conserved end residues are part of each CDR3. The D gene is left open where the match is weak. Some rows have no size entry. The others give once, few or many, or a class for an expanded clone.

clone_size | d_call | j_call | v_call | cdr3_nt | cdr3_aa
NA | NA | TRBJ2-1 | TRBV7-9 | TGTGCCAGCAGCTTATCCCTCTACAATGAGCAGTTCTTC | CASSLSLYNEQFF
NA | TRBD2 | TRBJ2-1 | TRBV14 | TGTGCCAGCAGCCACGGGACCTCCCGGGGGGATGAGCAGTTCTTC | CASSHGTSRGDEQFF
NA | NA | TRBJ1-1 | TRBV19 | TGTGCCAGTAGTATTTGGGCAGCAAAAAACACTGAAGCTTTCTTT | CASSIWAAKNTEAFF
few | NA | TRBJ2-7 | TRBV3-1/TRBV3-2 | TGTGCCAGCAGCCCCTCGACAGATGTCTCCGAGCAGTACTTC | CASSPSTDVSEQYF
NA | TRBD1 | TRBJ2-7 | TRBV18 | TGTGCCAGCTCACCAAGACAGGGTCACGAGCAGTACTTC | CASSPRQGHEQYF
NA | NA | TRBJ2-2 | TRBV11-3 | TGTGCCAGCAGTTTCTCGCGGAACACCGGGGAGCTGTTTTTT | CASSFSRNTGELFF
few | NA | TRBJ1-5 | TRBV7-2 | TGTGCCAGCAGCTTCGGGGGTGGCAGGGCCGATCAGCCCCAGCATTTT | CASSFGGGRADQPQHF
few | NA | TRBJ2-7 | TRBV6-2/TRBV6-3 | TGTGCCAGCAGTTACACGGAGTACGAGCAGTACTTC | CASSYTEYEQYF
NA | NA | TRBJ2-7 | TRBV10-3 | TGTGCCATCAGTGAGTATAACTACGAGCAGTACTTC | CAISEYNYEQYF
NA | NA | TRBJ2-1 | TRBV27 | TGTGCCAGCAGTCCCCAAAGCGGCTCCTACAATGAGCAGTTCTTC | CASSPQSGSYNEQFF
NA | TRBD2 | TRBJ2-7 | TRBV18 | TGTGCCAGCTCACCACCGGGAACTAGCGGGACCCTCGACGAGCAGTACTTC | CASSPPGTSGTLDEQYF
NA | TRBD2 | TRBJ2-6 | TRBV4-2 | TGTGCCAGCAGCCAAGATACTCTAGCGGGGGTTTTGGGGGCCAACGTCCTGACTTTC | CASSQDTLAGVLGANVLTF
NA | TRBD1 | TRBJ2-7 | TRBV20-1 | TGCAGTGCTAGTGAGGGGGCAAGCTCCTACGAGCAGTACTTC | CSASEGASSYEQYF
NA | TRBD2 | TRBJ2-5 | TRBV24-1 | TGTGCCACCAGTGATTCTTCGCGGGTCAGGGAGGGAGAGACCCAGTACTTC | CATSDSSRVREGETQYF
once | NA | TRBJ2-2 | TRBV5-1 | TGCGCCAGCAGCTTCCCGGGGGCGAACACCGGGGAGCTGTTTTTT | CASSFPGANTGELFF
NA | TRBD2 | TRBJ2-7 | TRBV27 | TGTGCCAGCAGTTTTGGGACTAGCGGGTTCGAGCAGTACTTC | CASSFGTSGFEQYF
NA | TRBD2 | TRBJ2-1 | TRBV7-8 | TGTGCCAGCAGCCAACTAGCGGGAGGGCTCGGTGAGCAGTTCTTC | CASSQLAGGLGEQFF
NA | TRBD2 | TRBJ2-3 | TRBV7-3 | TGTGCCAGCAGCTTTGGGACTAGCGGGAGAGGCGGCACAGATACGCAGTATTTT | CASSFGTSGRGGTDTQYF
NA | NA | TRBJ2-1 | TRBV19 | TGTGCCAGTACCCTCGAGAGGGTTTCCAATGAGCAGTTCTTC | CASTLERVSNEQFF
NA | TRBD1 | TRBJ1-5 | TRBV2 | TGTGCCAGCAGTCGTAGACAGGGGGAAGGTCAGCCCCAGCATTTT | CASSRRQGEGQPQHF
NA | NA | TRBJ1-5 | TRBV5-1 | TGCGCCAGCAGCCCCGGAGCAAATCAGCCCCAGCATTTT | CASSPGANQPQHF
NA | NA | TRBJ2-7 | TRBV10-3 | TGTGCCAGAACGGGCGAGCAGTACTTC | CARTGEQYF
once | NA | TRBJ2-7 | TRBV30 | TGTGCCTGGAGTGTAGGGACTTCAAAAACCTACGAGCAGTACTTC | CAWSVGTSKTYEQYF
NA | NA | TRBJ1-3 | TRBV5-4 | TGTGCCAGCAGCCCAGGGACTTCTTGCACCATATATTTT | CASSPGTSCTIYF
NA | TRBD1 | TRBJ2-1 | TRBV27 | TGTGCCAGCAGTTCCCCGGGACAGGGGGCTATCTTC | CASSSPGQGAIF
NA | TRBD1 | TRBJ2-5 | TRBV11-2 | TGTGCCAGCAGCTTAGGACAGGGACAAGAGACCCAGTACTTC | CASSLGQGQETQYF
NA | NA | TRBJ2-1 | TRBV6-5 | TGTGCCAGCAGTTACGAGTTCCCGAGCTCCTACAATGAGCAGTTCTTC | CASSYEFPSSYNEQFF
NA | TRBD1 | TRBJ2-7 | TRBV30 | TGTGCCTCAAACACGGGACAGGGGGCCTACGAGCAGTACTTC | CASNTGQGAYEQYF
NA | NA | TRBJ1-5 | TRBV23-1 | TGCGCCAGGAGGAGGATGACTACCGGAGATCAGCCCCAGCATTTT | CARRRMTTGDQPQHF
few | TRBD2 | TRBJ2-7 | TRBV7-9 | TGTGCCAGCAGATTAGTCCTAGCGGGTTCCTACGAGCAGTACTTC | CASRLVLAGSYEQYF
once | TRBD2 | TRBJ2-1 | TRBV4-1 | TGCGCCAGCAGCCTTGGACTAGCTTGGAATGAGCAGTTCTTC | CASSLGLAWNEQFF
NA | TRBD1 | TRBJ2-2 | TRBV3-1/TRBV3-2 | TGTGCCAGCGGACAGGGTAACACCGGGGAGCTGTTTTTT | CASGQGNTGELFF
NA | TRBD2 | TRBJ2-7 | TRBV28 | TGTGCCAGCAGTTTTGGACTAGCGGGCCCCTACGAGCAGTACTTC | CASSFGLAGPYEQYF
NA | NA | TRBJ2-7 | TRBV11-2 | TGTGCCAGCAGCTTAGTTGGGGGACACAACGAGCAGTACTTC | CASSLVGGHNEQYF
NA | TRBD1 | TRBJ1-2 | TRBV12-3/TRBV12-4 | TGTGCCAGCAGTTTAGACAGGGGGAAGGGCTACACCTTC | CASSLDRGKGYTF
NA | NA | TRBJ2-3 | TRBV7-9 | TGTGCCAGCAGCCCTACGAACGGCGGGAAGAGCACAGATACGCAGTATTTT | CASSPTNGGKSTDTQYF
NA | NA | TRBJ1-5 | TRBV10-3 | TGTGCCATCAGTGAGTCAGTAGATCAGCCCCAGCATTTT | CAISESVDQPQHF
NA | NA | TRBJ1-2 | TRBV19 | TGTGCCAGTATGGTTTTTTATGGAGGCTCGCCAAACAGGGACGGGCCTTATGGCTACACCTTC | CASMVFYGGSPNRDGPYGYTF
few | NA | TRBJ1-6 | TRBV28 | TGTGCCAGCACTGGCGGGGGGTCACCCCTCCACTTT | CASTGGGSPLHF
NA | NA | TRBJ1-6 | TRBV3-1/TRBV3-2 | TGTGCCAGCAGCCAATCGGTGAGCTCCTATAATTCACCCCTCCACTTT | CASSQSVSSYNSPLHF
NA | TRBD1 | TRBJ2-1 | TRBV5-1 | TGCGCCAGCAGCCTATGGGACAGTTACAATGAGCAGTTCTTC | CASSLWDSYNEQFF
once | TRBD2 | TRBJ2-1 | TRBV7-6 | TGTGCCAGCAGCGTACTCAGGACTAGCGCGTTCTACAATGAGCAGTTCTTC | CASSVLRTSAFYNEQFF
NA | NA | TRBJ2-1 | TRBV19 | TGTGCCAGTAGTATAGACGCCAGCGGCTACAATGAGCAGTTCTTC | CASSIDASGYNEQFF
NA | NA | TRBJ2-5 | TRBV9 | TGTGCCAGCAGCGTAGCTGCGGCCCAAGAGACCCAGTACTTC | CASSVAAAQETQYF
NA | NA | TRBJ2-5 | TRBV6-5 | TGTGCCAGCAGTCTAATCCGTTCCCAGTACTTC | CASSLIRSQYF
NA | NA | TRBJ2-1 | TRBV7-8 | TGTGCCAGCAGCTTCGACAGGGCCGGGACTAGCTCCTACAATGAGCAGTTCTTC | CASSFDRAGTSSYNEQFF
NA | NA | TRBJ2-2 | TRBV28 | TGTGCCAGCAGCCCACGACTAGTGGTGGCCGGGGAGCTGTTTTTT | CASSPRLVVAGELFF
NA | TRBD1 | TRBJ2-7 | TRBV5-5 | TGTGCCAGCAGCTTGGCAGGGGGACAGGGGACATCGCGGTACGAGCAGTACTTC | CASSLAGGQGTSRYEQYF
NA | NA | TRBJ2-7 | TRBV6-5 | TGTGCCAGCAGTTCCTCCCACTCCTACGAGCAGTACTTC | CASSSSHSYEQYF
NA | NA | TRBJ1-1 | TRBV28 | TGTGCCAGCAGTTTAAGGAGAACATATCTTCTATCTGAAGCTTTCTTT | CASSLRRTYLLSEAFF
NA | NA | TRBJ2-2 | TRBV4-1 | TGCGCCAGCAGCCAAGATGCGCAGGGGTCGAACACCGGGGAGCTGTTTTTT | CASSQDAQGSNTGELFF
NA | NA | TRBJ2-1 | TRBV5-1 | TGCGCCAGCAGCTTGGCAGGGAGGTCATCCTACAATGAGCAGTTCTTC | CASSLAGRSSYNEQFF
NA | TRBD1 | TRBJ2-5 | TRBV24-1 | TGTGCCACCAGTGATCAGGGACAGGGGGCGCTAGGGGAGACCCAGTACTTC | CATSDQGQGALGETQYF
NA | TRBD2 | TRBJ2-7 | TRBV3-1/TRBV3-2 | TGTGCCAGCAGCCATGTCGCGGGAGGGATCCACGAGCAGTACTTC | CASSHVAGGIHEQYF
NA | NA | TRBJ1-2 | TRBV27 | TGTGCCAGCAGTTTCAGTCGAAACTATGGCTACACCTTC | CASSFSRNYGYTF
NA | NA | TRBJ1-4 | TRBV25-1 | TGTGCCAGCAGTGATGGCGGCGTGGGTGAAAAACTGTTTTTT | CASSDGGVGEKLFF
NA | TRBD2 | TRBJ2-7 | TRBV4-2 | TGTGCCAGCAGCCAGGCTCTAGCGGGAGGTAGCGAGCAGTACTTC | CASSQALAGGSEQYF
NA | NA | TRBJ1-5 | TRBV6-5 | TGTGCCAGCAGTTCTAAGCCCCAGCATTTT | CASSSKPQHF
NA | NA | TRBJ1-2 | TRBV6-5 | TGTGCCAGCAGTACGTTGGGAGAAGCTAACTATGGCTACACCTTC | CASSTLGEANYGYTF